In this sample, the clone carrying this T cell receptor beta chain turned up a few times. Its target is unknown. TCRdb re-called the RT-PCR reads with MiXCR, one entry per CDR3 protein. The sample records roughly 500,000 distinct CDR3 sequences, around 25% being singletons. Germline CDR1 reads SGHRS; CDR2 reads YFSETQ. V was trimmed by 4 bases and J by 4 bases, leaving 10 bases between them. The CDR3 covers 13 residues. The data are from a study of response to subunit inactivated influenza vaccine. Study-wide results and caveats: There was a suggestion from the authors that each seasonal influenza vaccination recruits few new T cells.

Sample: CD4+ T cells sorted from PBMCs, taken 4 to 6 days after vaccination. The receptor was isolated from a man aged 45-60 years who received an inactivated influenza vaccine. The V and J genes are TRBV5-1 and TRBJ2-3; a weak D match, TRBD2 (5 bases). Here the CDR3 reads CASSHPEADTQYF. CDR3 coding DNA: TGCGCCAGCAGCCATCCGGAGGCAGATACGCAGTATTTT.